Listed below are T cell receptor beta chains from one sample, sequenced in a study of T cell responses to AZD1222 COVID-19 vaccine. Method: immunoSEQ multiplex PCR; TCRdb's copy keeps in-frame clones and lacks some. The sample lists 120,000 to 150,000 clones, roughly 90% seen once, with 2.5% to 3.5% in the top ten. The material sequenced was peripheral blood, taken on day 0 of AZD1222 vaccination. Every receptor here comes from an adult in good health. CDR3s include the opening cysteine and the closing phenylalanine or tryptophan. The D gene is left open where the match is weak. Clone size is given for some rows only: seen once, a few or many times, or a class if the clone is expanded.

clone size: -; J gene: TRBJ1-2; D gene: -; CDR3 length: 13; V gene: TRBV18; CDR3 DNA: TGTGCCAGCTCACCAACGCGACAGGTTGGCTACACCTTC; CDR3 protein: CASSPTRQVGYTF
clone size: -; J gene: TRBJ1-2; D gene: -; CDR3 length: 13; V gene: TRBV19; CDR3 DNA: TGTGCCAGTAGTATCCGGACTAACTATGGCTACACCTTC; CDR3 protein: CASSIRTNYGYTF
clone size: once; J gene: TRBJ2-5; D gene: TRBD1; CDR3 length: 13; V gene: TRBV6-6; CDR3 DNA: TGTGCCAGCAGCCCGACAGGGCCAGAGACCCAGTACTTC; CDR3 protein: CASSPTGPETQYF
clone size: once; J gene: TRBJ2-3; D gene: -; CDR3 length: 14; V gene: TRBV30; CDR3 DNA: TGTGCCTGGAGTGTACGGGTCCTCACGGATACGCAGTATTTT; CDR3 protein: CAWSVRVLTDTQYF
clone size: -; J gene: TRBJ2-7; D gene: TRBD2; CDR3 length: 18; V gene: TRBV19; CDR3 DNA: TGTGCCAGTAGTATTACGGGGACTAGCGGGAGGGCCGCCTACGAGCAGTACTTC; CDR3 protein: CASSITGTSGRAAYEQYF
clone size: -; J gene: TRBJ1-1; D gene: -; CDR3 length: 16; V gene: TRBV28; CDR3 DNA: TGTGCCAGCACTCATGGGCGGGGACCGAAAGAAGATGAAGCTTTCTTT; CDR3 protein: CASTHGRGPKEDEAFF
clone size: -; J gene: TRBJ1-2; D gene: TRBD1; CDR3 length: 15; V gene: TRBV5-6; CDR3 DNA: TGTGCCAGCAGCTTATTCGGGACAGGTTCCTATGGCTACACCTTC; CDR3 protein: CASSLFGTGSYGYTF
clone size: -; J gene: TRBJ2-1; D gene: TRBD2; CDR3 length: 15; V gene: TRBV5-1; CDR3 DNA: TGCGCCAGCAGACTAGCGGGAGGATTCTACAATGAGCAGTTCTTC; CDR3 protein: CASRLAGGFYNEQFF
clone size: -; J gene: TRBJ1-3; D gene: TRBD1; CDR3 length: 16; V gene: TRBV5-1; CDR3 DNA: TGCGCCAGCAGCACCGGGGACAGGTACTCTGGAAACACCATATATTTT; CDR3 protein: CASSTGDRYSGNTIYF
clone size: -; J gene: TRBJ2-3; D gene: -; CDR3 length: 17; V gene: TRBV4-1; CDR3 DNA: TGCGCCAGCAGCCAAGGAAGGGGGGTCGGACGGACAGATACGCAGTATTTT; CDR3 protein: CASSQGRGVGRTDTQYF
clone size: -; J gene: TRBJ1-1; D gene: -; CDR3 length: 13; V gene: TRBV6-1; CDR3 DNA: TGTGCCAGCAGTGACCGAGGCCATGGTAAAGCTTTCTTT; CDR3 protein: CASSDRGHGKAFF
clone size: once; J gene: TRBJ2-7; D gene: -; CDR3 length: 13; V gene: TRBV30; CDR3 DNA: TGTGCCTGGAAAAGTAGGGTCCGCTACGAGCAGTACTTC; CDR3 protein: CAWKSRVRYEQYF
clone size: few; J gene: TRBJ2-7; D gene: -; CDR3 length: 15; V gene: TRBV10-1; CDR3 DNA: TGCGCCAGCAGCGAAGGTGGAGGCGGCACCTACGAGCAGTACTTC; CDR3 protein: CASSEGGGGTYEQYF
clone size: -; J gene: TRBJ1-1; D gene: TRBD1; CDR3 length: 15; V gene: TRBV11-2; CDR3 DNA: TGTGCCAGCAGCATTTACAGGGGTATGAACACTGAAGCTTTCTTT; CDR3 protein: CASSIYRGMNTEAFF
clone size: -; J gene: TRBJ2-3; D gene: -; CDR3 length: 17; V gene: TRBV20-1; CDR3 DNA: TGCAGTGCTAGTCCACCCCAATTGACTGATAGCACAGATACGCAGTATTTT; CDR3 protein: CSASPPQLTDSTDTQYF
clone size: few; J gene: TRBJ2-7; D gene: -; CDR3 length: 12; V gene: TRBV19; CDR3 DNA: TGTGCCAGCCAGGGGTTCGGCCTCGAGCAGTACTTC; CDR3 protein: CASQGFGLEQYF
clone size: -; J gene: TRBJ2-7; D gene: TRBD1; CDR3 length: 13; V gene: TRBV27; CDR3 DNA: TGTGCCAGCAGTTTGGGACAGGTAAACGAGCAGTACTTC; CDR3 protein: CASSLGQVNEQYF
clone size: -; J gene: TRBJ1-2; D gene: TRBD1; CDR3 length: 12; V gene: TRBV5-4; CDR3 DNA: TGTGCCAGCAGCTTAGGGCGACAGGGCCACACCTTC; CDR3 protein: CASSLGRQGHTF
clone size: -; J gene: TRBJ2-3; D gene: TRBD2; CDR3 length: 14; V gene: TRBV6-4; CDR3 DNA: TGTGCCACCATTGCTGCGGGACTAACGCATACGCAGTATTTT; CDR3 protein: CATIAAGLTHTQYF
clone size: -; J gene: TRBJ1-1; D gene: -; CDR3 length: 14; V gene: TRBV19; CDR3 DNA: TGTGCCAGTACCTCATGGGCGGAGAGGACTGAAGCTTTCTTT; CDR3 protein: CASTSWAERTEAFF
clone size: -; J gene: TRBJ2-3; D gene: -; CDR3 length: 13; V gene: TRBV5-1; CDR3 DNA: TGCGCCAGCACCGGGACCAGGCCAGATACGCAGTATTTT; CDR3 protein: CASTGTRPDTQYF
clone size: -; J gene: TRBJ2-3; D gene: -; CDR3 length: 14; V gene: TRBV7-3; CDR3 DNA: TGTGCCAGCAGCGCCAACGTCGCGGGGGATACGCAGTATTTT; CDR3 protein: CASSANVAGDTQYF
clone size: -; J gene: TRBJ1-2; D gene: -; CDR3 length: 13; V gene: TRBV9; CDR3 DNA: TGTGCCAGCAGCGTAGGTCAGAAGTATGGCTACACCTTC; CDR3 protein: CASSVGQKYGYTF
clone size: -; J gene: TRBJ2-4; D gene: -; CDR3 length: 14; V gene: TRBV7-9; CDR3 DNA: TGTGCCAGCAGCCCAGAGTCGGGAGAAAACATTCAGTACTTC; CDR3 protein: CASSPESGENIQYF
clone size: once; J gene: TRBJ2-5; D gene: -; CDR3 length: 14; V gene: TRBV4-2; CDR3 DNA: TGTGCCAGCAGCCCAGAGACCCTCCAAGAGACCCAGTACTTC; CDR3 protein: CASSPETLQETQYF
clone size: -; J gene: TRBJ1-6; D gene: -; CDR3 length: 16; V gene: TRBV5-1; CDR3 DNA: TGCGCCAGCAGCTTACCATCCGGGACCGATAATTCACCCCTCCACTTT; CDR3 protein: CASSLPSGTDNSPLHF
clone size: -; J gene: TRBJ2-1; D gene: -; CDR3 length: 19; V gene: TRBV9; CDR3 DNA: TGTGCCAGCAGCGAGTCCCTCTTGGGTTACTCCGGGACGCTGGATGAGCAGTTCTTC; CDR3 protein: CASSESLLGYSGTLDEQFF
clone size: -; J gene: TRBJ1-5; D gene: -; CDR3 length: 16; V gene: TRBV7-8; CDR3 DNA: TGTGCCAGCAGCTTAGGTTCCGGTCATAGCAATCAGCCCCAGCATTTT; CDR3 protein: CASSLGSGHSNQPQHF
clone size: -; J gene: TRBJ1-6; D gene: -; CDR3 length: 18; V gene: TRBV27; CDR3 DNA: TGTGCCAGCAGTCTACGGGGGTTCACGAGCTCCTATAATTCACCCCTCCACTTT; CDR3 protein: CASSLRGFTSSYNSPLHF
clone size: -; J gene: TRBJ1-2; D gene: -; CDR3 length: 13; V gene: TRBV24-1; CDR3 DNA: TGTGCCACCAGTGATTTTAGGGGATCTGGCTACACCTTC; CDR3 protein: CATSDFRGSGYTF
clone size: -; J gene: TRBJ1-1; D gene: -; CDR3 length: 13; V gene: TRBV6-4; CDR3 DNA: TGTGCCAGCAGGGAGACACAGTACTCTGAAGCTTTCTTT; CDR3 protein: CASRETQYSEAFF
clone size: -; J gene: TRBJ1-2; D gene: -; CDR3 length: 12; V gene: TRBV30; CDR3 DNA: TGTGCCTGGAGTTCTTTAGATTATGGCTACACCTTC; CDR3 protein: CAWSSLDYGYTF
clone size: once; J gene: TRBJ2-3; D gene: TRBD2; CDR3 length: 15; V gene: TRBV27; CDR3 DNA: TGTGCCAGCACTTCGGGACTAGCCCGACCTTATACGCAGTATTTT; CDR3 protein: CASTSGLARPYTQYF
clone size: -; J gene: TRBJ1-1; D gene: -; CDR3 length: 13; V gene: TRBV15; CDR3 DNA: TGTGCCACCAGTGGGACCGGGGGGACTGAAGCTTTCTTT; CDR3 protein: CATSGTGGTEAFF
clone size: -; J gene: TRBJ2-5; D gene: -; CDR3 length: 11; V gene: TRBV5-1; CDR3 DNA: TGCGCCAGCAGGGTAGTTGAGACCCAGTACTTC; CDR3 protein: CASRVVETQYF
clone size: -; J gene: TRBJ2-6; D gene: -; CDR3 length: 14; V gene: TRBV7-9; CDR3 DNA: TGTGCCAGCAGCCTTAACTCTGGGGCCAACGTCCTGACTTTC; CDR3 protein: CASSLNSGANVLTF
clone size: -; J gene: TRBJ1-1; D gene: -; CDR3 length: 13; V gene: TRBV28; CDR3 DNA: TGTGCCAGCAGTGGCGGACCTTACACTGAAGCTTTCTTT; CDR3 protein: CASSGGPYTEAFF
clone size: -; J gene: TRBJ1-4; D gene: -; CDR3 length: 15; V gene: TRBV5-1; CDR3 DNA: TGCGCCAGCAGCGGACAGACCGCAACTAATGAAAAACTGTTTTTT; CDR3 protein: CASSGQTATNEKLFF
clone size: -; J gene: TRBJ1-1; D gene: TRBD1; CDR3 length: 17; V gene: TRBV7-8; CDR3 DNA: TGTGCCAGCAGCTTGCGGACAGGCGGCAGATTGAACACTGAAGCTTTCTTT; CDR3 protein: CASSLRTGGRLNTEAFF
clone size: -; J gene: TRBJ2-5; D gene: TRBD2; CDR3 length: 18; V gene: TRBV7-9; CDR3 DNA: TGTGCCAGCAGCTCCCACCGGACTAGCGGGACAAACCAAGAGACCCAGTACTTC; CDR3 protein: CASSSHRTSGTNQETQYF
clone size: -; J gene: TRBJ1-1; D gene: -; CDR3 length: 15; V gene: TRBV5-1; CDR3 DNA: TGCGCCAGCAGCTCACGGCCAGGGGTCAACACTGAAGCTTTCTTT; CDR3 protein: CASSSRPGVNTEAFF
clone size: -; J gene: TRBJ1-2; D gene: -; CDR3 length: 12; V gene: TRBV19; CDR3 DNA: TGTGCCAGTAGTAGTGTAGGCTTCGGCTACACCTTC; CDR3 protein: CASSSVGFGYTF
clone size: once; J gene: TRBJ1-2; D gene: -; CDR3 length: 18; V gene: TRBV5-4; CDR3 DNA: TGTGCCAGCAGCTCAAAAGAAGCCCCGGGACTAGGGGCCTATGGCTACACCTTC; CDR3 protein: CASSSKEAPGLGAYGYTF
clone size: -; J gene: TRBJ2-1; D gene: -; CDR3 length: 17; V gene: TRBV24-1; CDR3 DNA: TGTGCCACCAGTGATCCCGACAGGAGCCGGGGACCGAATGAGCAGTTCTTC; CDR3 protein: CATSDPDRSRGPNEQFF
clone size: -; J gene: TRBJ2-5; D gene: TRBD2; CDR3 length: 16; V gene: TRBV11-3; CDR3 DNA: TGTGCCAGCAGCCACAGCGGTAGCGGGGTCAAAGAGACCCAGTACTTC; CDR3 protein: CASSHSGSGVKETQYF
clone size: once; J gene: TRBJ1-1; D gene: TRBD1; CDR3 length: 13; V gene: TRBV10-1; CDR3 DNA: TGCGCCAGCAGTGAAGACAGGGGTCTAGAAGCTTTCTTT; CDR3 protein: CASSEDRGLEAFF
clone size: -; J gene: TRBJ2-4; D gene: -; CDR3 length: 15; V gene: TRBV4-1; CDR3 DNA: TGCGCCAGCAGAAACCCTACGGGAGCCAAAAACATTCAGTACTTC; CDR3 protein: CASRNPTGAKNIQYF
clone size: -; J gene: TRBJ2-1; D gene: TRBD2; CDR3 length: 20; V gene: TRBV7-8; CDR3 DNA: TGTGCCAGCAGCGCAGTCCGGGGTTTAGCGGGAGCATACTCCTACAATGAGCAGTTCTTC; CDR3 protein: CASSAVRGLAGAYSYNEQFF
clone size: -; J gene: TRBJ2-7; D gene: -; CDR3 length: 15; V gene: TRBV19; CDR3 DNA: TGTGCCAGTAGTACGATGTCGGGGCTCTCCTACGAGCAGTACTTC; CDR3 protein: CASSTMSGLSYEQYF
clone size: -; J gene: TRBJ2-3; D gene: TRBD1; CDR3 length: 16; V gene: TRBV5-1; CDR3 DNA: TGCGCCAGCAGCATACCCATACAGGGGGCCACAGATACGCAGTATTTT; CDR3 protein: CASSIPIQGATDTQYF
clone size: -; J gene: TRBJ1-1; D gene: -; CDR3 length: 17; V gene: TRBV7-8; CDR3 DNA: TGTGCCAGCAGCTTATATCGTGGCGAAGGGTTTGGAACTGAAGCTTTCTTT; CDR3 protein: CASSLYRGEGFGTEAFF
clone size: -; J gene: TRBJ2-5; D gene: TRBD2; CDR3 length: 17; V gene: TRBV3-1/TRBV3-2; CDR3 DNA: TGTGCCAGCAGCCAGAGGACTAGCGGGGCCGCGGGGGAGACCCAGTACTTC; CDR3 protein: CASSQRTSGAAGETQYF
clone size: -; J gene: TRBJ1-4; D gene: TRBD1; CDR3 length: 15; V gene: TRBV2; CDR3 DNA: TGTGCCAGCAGTGGATCAGGGGGTCCCAATGAAAAACTGTTTTTT; CDR3 protein: CASSGSGGPNEKLFF
clone size: -; J gene: TRBJ1-5; D gene: TRBD1; CDR3 length: 12; V gene: TRBV7-9; CDR3 DNA: TGTGCCAGCAGCTCTCAGGGGGGGTCCCAGCATTTT; CDR3 protein: CASSSQGGSQHF